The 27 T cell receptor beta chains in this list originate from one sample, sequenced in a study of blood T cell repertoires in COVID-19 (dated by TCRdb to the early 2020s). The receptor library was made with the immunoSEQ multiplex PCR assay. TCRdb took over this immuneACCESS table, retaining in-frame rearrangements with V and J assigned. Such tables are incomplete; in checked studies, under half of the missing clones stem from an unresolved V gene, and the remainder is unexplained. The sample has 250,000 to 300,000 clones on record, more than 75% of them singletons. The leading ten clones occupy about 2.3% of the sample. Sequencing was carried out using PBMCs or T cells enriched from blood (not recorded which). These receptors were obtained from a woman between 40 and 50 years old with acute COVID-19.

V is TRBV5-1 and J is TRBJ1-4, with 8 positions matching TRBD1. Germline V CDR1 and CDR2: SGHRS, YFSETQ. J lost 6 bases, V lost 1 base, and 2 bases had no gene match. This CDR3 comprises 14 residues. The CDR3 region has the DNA TGCGCCAGCAGCTTGTCAGGGGGCGATGAAAAACTGTTTTTT. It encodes CASSLSGGDEKLFF.

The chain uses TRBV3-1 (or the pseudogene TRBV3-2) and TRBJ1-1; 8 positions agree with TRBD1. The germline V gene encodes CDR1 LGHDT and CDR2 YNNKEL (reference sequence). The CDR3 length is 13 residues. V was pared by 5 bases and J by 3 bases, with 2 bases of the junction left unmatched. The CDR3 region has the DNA TGTGCCAGCAGCAGGACAGGGTACACTGAAGCTTTCTTT. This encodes CASSRTGYTEAFF.

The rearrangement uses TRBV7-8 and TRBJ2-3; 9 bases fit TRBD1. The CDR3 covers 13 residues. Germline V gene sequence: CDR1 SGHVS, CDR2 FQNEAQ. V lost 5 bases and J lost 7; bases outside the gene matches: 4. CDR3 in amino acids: CASSRDRANTQYF. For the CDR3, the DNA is TGTGCCAGCAGCAGGGACAGGGCAAATACGCAGTATTTT. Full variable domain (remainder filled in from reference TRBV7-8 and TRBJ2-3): GAGVSQSPRYKVAKRGQDVALRCDPISGHVSLFWYQQALGQGPEFLTYFQNEAQLDKSGLPSDRFFAERPEGSVSTLKIQRTQQEDSAVYLCASSRDRANTQYFGPGTRLTVL.

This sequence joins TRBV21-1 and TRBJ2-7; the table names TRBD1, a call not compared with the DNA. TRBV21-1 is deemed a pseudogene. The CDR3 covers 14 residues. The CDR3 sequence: CASSRGDRAYEQYF. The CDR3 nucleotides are TGTGCCAGCAGCAGGGGGGACAGGGCCTACGAGCAGTACTTC.

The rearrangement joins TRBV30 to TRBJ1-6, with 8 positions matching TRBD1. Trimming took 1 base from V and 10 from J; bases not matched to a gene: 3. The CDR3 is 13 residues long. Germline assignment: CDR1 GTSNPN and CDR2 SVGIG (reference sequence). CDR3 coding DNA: TGTGCCTGGAGTGGGACAGGGAGGTCACCCCTCCACTTT. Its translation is CAWSGTGRSPLHF. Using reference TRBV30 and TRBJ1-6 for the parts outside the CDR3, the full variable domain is SQTIHQWPATLVQPVGSPLSLECTVEGTSNPNLYWYRQAAGRGLQLLFYSVGIGQISSEVPQNLSASRPQDRQFILSSKKLLLSDSGFYLCAWSGTGRSPLHFGNGTRLTVT.

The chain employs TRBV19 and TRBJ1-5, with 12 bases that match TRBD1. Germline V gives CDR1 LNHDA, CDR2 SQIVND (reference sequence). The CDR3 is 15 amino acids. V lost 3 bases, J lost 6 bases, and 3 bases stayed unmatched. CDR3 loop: CASSMGTGGVQPQHF. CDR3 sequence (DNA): TGTGCCAGTAGTATGGGGACAGGGGGCGTTCAGCCCCAGCATTTT.

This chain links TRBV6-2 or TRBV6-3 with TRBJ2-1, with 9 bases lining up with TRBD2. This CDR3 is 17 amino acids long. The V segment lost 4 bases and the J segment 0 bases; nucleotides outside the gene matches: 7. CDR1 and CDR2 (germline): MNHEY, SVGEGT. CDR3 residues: CASSSLAGLSSYNEQFF. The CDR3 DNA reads TGTGCCAGCAGTTCCCTAGCGGGGTTAAGCTCCTACAATGAGCAGTTCTTC.

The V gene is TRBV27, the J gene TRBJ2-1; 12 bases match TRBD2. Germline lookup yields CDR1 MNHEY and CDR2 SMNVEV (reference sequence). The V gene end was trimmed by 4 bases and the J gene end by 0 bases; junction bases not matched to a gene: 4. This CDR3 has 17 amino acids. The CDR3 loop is CASSSPSGRGSYNEQFF. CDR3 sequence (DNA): TGTGCCAGCAGTTCGCCTAGCGGGAGGGGCTCCTACAATGAGCAGTTCTTC.

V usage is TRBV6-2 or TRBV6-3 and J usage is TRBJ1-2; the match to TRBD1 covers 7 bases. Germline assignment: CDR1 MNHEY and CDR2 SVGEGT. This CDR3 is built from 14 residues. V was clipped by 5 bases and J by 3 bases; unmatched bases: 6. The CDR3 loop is CASSRTGVDYGYTF. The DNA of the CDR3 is TGTGCCAGCAGTAGAACAGGGGTCGACTATGGCTACACCTTC.

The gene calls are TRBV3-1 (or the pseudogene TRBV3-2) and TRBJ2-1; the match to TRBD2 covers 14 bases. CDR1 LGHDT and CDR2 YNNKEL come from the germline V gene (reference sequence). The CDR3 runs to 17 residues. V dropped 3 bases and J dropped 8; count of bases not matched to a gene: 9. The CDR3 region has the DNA TGTGCCAGCAGCCAGCGTTCCGGGACTAGCGGGAGCCATGAGCAGTTCTTC. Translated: CASSQRSGTSGSHEQFF.

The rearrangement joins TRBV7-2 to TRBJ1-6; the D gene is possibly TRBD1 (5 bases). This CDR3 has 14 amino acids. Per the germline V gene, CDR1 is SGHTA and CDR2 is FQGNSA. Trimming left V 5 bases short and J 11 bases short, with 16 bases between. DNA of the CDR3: TGTGCCAGCAGCCCCGCTCCAGGGTTGACACCCCTCCACTTT. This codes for CASSPAPGLTPLHF.

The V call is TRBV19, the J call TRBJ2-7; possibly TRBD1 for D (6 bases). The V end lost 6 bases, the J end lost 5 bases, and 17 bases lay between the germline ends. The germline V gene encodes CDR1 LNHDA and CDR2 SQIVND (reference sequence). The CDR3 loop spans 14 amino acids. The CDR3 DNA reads TGTGCCAGTAGCATTACAGGGTCCGTCGACGAGCAGTACTTC. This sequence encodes CASSITGSVDEQYF.

The CDR3 loop is CSVAWATEAFF. The CDR3 DNA reads as TGCAGCGTTGCTTGGGCCACTGAAGCTTTCTTT. V usage is TRBV29-1 and J usage is TRBJ1-1, with D hard to call. The CDR3 sequence is 11 residues long. Germline CDR1 is SQVTM and CDR2 is ANQGSEA. V was shortened by 4 bases and J by 4 bases, with 7 bases between the two germline ends. Looking up the rest from reference TRBV29-1 and TRBJ1-1 gives the full variable domain: SAVISQKPSRDICQRGTSLTIQCQVDSQVTMMFWYRQQPGQSLTLIATANQGSEATYESGFVIDKFPISRPNLTFSTLTVSNMSPEDSSIYLCSVAWATEAFFGQGTRLTVV.

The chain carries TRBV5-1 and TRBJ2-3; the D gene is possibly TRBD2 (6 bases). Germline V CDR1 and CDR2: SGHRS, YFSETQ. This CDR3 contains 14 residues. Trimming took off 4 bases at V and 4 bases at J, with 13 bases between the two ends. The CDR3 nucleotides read TGCGCCAGCAGCCCAAGACTAGTTGCAGATACGCAGTATTTT. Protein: CASSPRLVADTQYF.

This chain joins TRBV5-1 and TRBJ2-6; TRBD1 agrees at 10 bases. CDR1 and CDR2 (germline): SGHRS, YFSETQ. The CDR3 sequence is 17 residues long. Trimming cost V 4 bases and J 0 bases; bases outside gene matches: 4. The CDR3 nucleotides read TGCGCCAGCAGCCACGGGACAGGGGCCTCTGGGGCCAACGTCCTGACTTTC. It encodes CASSHGTGASGANVLTF. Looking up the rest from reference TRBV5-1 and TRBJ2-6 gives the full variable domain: KAGVTQTPRYLIKTRGQQVTLSCSPISGHRSVSWYQQTPGQGLQFLFEYFSETQRNKGNFPGRFSGRQFSNSRSEMNVSTLELGDSALYLCASSHGTGASGANVLTFGAGSRLTVL.

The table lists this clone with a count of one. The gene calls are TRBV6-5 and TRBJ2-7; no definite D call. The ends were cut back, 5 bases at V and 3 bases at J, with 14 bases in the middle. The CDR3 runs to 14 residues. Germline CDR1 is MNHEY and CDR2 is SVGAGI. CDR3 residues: CASSPPARNYEQYF. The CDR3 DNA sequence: TGTGCCAGCAGTCCCCCCGCCAGGAACTACGAGCAGTACTTC.

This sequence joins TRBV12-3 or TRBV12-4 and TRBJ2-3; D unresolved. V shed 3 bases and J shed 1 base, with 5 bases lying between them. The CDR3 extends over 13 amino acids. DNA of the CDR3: TGTGCCAGCAGTTTCTCCCGCACAGATACGCAGTATTTT. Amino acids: CASSFSRTDTQYF.

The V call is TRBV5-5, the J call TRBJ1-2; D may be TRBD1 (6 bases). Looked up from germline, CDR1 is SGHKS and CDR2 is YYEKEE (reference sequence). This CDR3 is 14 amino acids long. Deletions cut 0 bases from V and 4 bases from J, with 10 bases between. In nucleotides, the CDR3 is TGTGCCAGCAGCTTGGAACAGGGCCGCTATGGCTACACCTTC. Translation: CASSLEQGRYGYTF.

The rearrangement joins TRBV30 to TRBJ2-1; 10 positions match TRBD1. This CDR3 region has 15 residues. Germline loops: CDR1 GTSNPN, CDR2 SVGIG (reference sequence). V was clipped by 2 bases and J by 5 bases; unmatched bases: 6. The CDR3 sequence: CAWSQLGTGDNEQFF. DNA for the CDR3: TGTGCCTGGAGTCAACTCGGGACAGGGGACAATGAGCAGTTCTTC.

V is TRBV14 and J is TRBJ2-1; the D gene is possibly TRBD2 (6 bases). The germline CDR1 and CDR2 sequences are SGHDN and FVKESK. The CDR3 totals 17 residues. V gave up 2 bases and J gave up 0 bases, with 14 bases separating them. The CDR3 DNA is TGTGCCAGCAGCCAACGGGAGTTAGGGAGCTCCTACAATGAGCAGTTCTTC. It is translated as CASSQRELGSSYNEQFF.

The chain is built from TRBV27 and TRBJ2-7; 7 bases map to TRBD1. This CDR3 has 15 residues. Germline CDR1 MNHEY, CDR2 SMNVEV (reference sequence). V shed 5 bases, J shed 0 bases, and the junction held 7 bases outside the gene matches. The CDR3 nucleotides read TGTGCCAGCAGTCTGGGACAGACAGGCTCCTACGAGCAGTACTTC. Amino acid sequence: CASSLGQTGSYEQYF.

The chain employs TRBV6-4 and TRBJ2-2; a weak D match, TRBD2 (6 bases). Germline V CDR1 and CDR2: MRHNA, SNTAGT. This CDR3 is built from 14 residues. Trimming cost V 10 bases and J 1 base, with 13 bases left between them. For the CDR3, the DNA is TGTGCCATCCCCCACGGGGGGAACACCGGGGAGCTGTTTTTT. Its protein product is CAIPHGGNTGELFF.

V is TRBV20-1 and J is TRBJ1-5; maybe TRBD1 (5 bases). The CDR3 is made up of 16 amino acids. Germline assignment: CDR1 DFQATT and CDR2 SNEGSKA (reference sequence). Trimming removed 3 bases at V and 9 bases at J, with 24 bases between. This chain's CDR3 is CSASNPAGTTKGPQHF. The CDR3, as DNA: TGCAGTGCTAGTAACCCCGCGGGGACCACAAAGGGGCCCCAGCATTTT.

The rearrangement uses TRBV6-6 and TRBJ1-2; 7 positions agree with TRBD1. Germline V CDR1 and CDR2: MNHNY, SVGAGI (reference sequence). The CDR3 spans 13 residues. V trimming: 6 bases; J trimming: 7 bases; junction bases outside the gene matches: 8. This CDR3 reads CASRQTGWAGYTF. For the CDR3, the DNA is TGTGCCAGCAGACAGACAGGGTGGGCTGGCTACACCTTC.

The CDR3 sequence: CSGQTGPFTEAFF. As DNA, the CDR3 is TGCAGCGGCCAGACAGGGCCCTTCACTGAAGCTTTCTTT. The chain has TRBV29-1 and TRBJ1-1; TRBD1 agrees at 7 bases. The CDR3 contains 13 residues. In germline, CDR1 is SQVTM, CDR2 ANQGSEA. The trim removed 7 bases at V and 4 bases at J, leaving 9 bases unmatched.

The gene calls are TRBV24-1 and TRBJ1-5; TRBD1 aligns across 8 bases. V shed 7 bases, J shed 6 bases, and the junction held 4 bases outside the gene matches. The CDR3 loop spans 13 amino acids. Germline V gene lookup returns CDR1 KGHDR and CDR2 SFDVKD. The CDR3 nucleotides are TGTGCCACCAGGGGACAGGCCGGTCAGCCCCAGCATTTT. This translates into CATRGQAGQPQHF.

The CDR3 loop is CASSMVYEEGHYEQYF. DNA for the CDR3: TGTGCCAGTAGTATGGTCTATGAGGAGGGCCACTACGAGCAGTACTTC. V usage is TRBV19 and J usage is TRBJ2-7; tentatively, D is TRBD2 (6 bases). This CDR3 is built from 16 residues. Germline V gene lookup returns CDR1 LNHDA and CDR2 SQIVND (reference sequence). Trimming shortened V by 3 bases and J by 3 bases, and 18 bases separated the two germline ends.